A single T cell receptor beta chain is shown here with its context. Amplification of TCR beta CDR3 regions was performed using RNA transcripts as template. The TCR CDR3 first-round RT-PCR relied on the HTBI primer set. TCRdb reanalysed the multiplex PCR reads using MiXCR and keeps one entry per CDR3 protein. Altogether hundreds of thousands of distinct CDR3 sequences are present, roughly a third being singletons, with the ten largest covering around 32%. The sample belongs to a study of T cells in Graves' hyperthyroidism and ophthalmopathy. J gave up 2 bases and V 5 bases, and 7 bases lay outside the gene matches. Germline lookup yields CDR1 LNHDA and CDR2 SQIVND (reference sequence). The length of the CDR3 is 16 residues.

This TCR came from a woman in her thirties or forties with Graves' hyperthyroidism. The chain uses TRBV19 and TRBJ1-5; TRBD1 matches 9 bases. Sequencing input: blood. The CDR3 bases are TGTGCCAGTAGTGCCAGGACAGGGGACCGCAATCAGCCCCAGCATTTT. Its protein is CASSARTGDRNQPQHF.